The clone carrying this T cell receptor beta chain was seen once. Its antigen remains unknown. CDR1 and CDR2 (germline): SGHAT, FQNNGV. CDR3 length equals 17 residues. The junction had 3 bases not matched to a gene; V was cut back by 0 bases and J by 1 base. Clones were read by immunoSEQ multiplex PCR, and TCRdb kept only the in-frame ones, dropping some. Seen here are 50,000 to 85,000 clones, over 75% observed once, and the top ten hold less than 5%. The data were taken from a study of radiotherapy plus CTLA-4 blockade in lung cancer. Study overall: Objective responses emerged in over 15% of patients, and 30% to 40% attained disease control.

Study outcomes and limitations: In blood, TCR clones derived from the tumor expanded after radiotherapy plus ipilimumab. Reported findings show early blood T cell clone dynamics, with interferon-beta, best predicted response.

Focal radiation plus CTLA-4 blockade with ipilimumab was administered to patients who had chemo-refractory metastatic non-small-cell lung cancer. The J gene is TRBJ1-1, the V gene TRBV11-2, with 12 bases matching TRBD1. Specimen: peripheral blood, collected from a patient treated with radiotherapy plus ipilimumab. The sequence derives from a human donor with non-small cell lung cancer who had a partial response to radiotherapy plus ipilimumab. The CDR3 sequence is CASSLDRDRGPNTEAFF. The CDR3 nucleotides are TGTGCCAGCAGCTTAGACCGGGACAGGGGGCCGAACACTGAAGCTTTCTTT.